This section outlines one T cell receptor (beta chain) sequence together with its context. With 2 bases removed from V and 1 base from J, the gap between germline ends came to 4 bases. Germline V gene lookup returns CDR1 MNHEY and CDR2 SMNVEV (reference sequence). CDR3 size: 13 residues. This specimen belongs to a study of radiotherapy plus CTLA-4 blockade in lung cancer. Study-level background: For approximately 17% of patients, objective responses occurred, and roughly 30% had disease control.

Those patients who had chemo-refractory metastatic non-small-cell lung cancer were given focal radiation along with CTLA-4 blockade through ipilimumab. Libraries were prepared by immunoSEQ multiplex PCR; TCRdb keeps only in-frame clonotypes and omits some of them. The table records about 31,000 clones, approximately 82% of them present only once. Source: peripheral blood, taken from a patient treated with radiotherapy plus ipilimumab. This rearrangement joins TRBV27 to TRBJ2-3; unclear D gene. The source of this sequence is a human donor with non-small cell lung cancer who had stable disease on radiotherapy plus ipilimumab. CDR3: CASSLRRTDTQYF. The CDR3 DNA is TGTGCCAGCAGTTTAAGGCGCACAGATACGCAGTATTTT.